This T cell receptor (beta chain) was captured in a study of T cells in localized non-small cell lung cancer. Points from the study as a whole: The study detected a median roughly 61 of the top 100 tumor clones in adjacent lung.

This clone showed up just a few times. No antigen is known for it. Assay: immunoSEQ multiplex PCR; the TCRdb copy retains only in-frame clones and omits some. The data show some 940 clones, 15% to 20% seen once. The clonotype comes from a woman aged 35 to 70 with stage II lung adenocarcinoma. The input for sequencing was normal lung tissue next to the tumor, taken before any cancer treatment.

This chain's CDR3 is CASSPSGRVEPFF. The CDR3 DNA reads TGTGCCAGCTCACCATCCGGCAGGGTGGAACCTTTCTTT. This sequence joins TRBV18 and TRBJ1-1; TRBD1 might be the D (5 bases). The CDR3 covers 13 residues. Trimming removed 2 bases at V and 12 bases at J, with 16 bases between. The germline CDR1 and CDR2 sequences are KGHSH and LQKENI.